This entry concerns a single T cell receptor (beta chain). Its specificity is not known. This sample is part of a study of T cell responses to AZD1222 COVID-19 vaccine. The study, taken as a whole, reports: Baseline seropositivity characterized only a handful of AZD1222 recipients. All repertoire sampling was performed exclusively after the peak T cell response. White British donors predominated, females outnumbered males, and clonal diversity was possibly underestimated. Spike-specific TCR repertoires showed rising breadth and depth after two AZD1222 doses.

Profiling relied on immunoSEQ multiplex PCR, and the TCRdb table lists in-frame clones only, not all of them. The repertoire includes more than 95,000 clones, roughly 88% of them detected once, and less than 9.5% sits in the top ten. Germline values: CDR1 SGDLS, CDR2 YYNGEE. The V gene lost 4 bases and the J gene lost 1 base, with 12 bases spanning the gap. The CDR3 sequence is 14 residues long. The V call is TRBV9, the J call TRBJ2-7; D uncertain. This specimen was peripheral blood, taken on day 0 of AZD1222 vaccination. The receptor comes from an adult in good health. CDR3 amino acids: CASSPPLNSYEQYF. DNA for the CDR3: TGTGCCAGCAGCCCTCCTTTGAATTCCTACGAGCAGTACTTC.